This T cell receptor (beta chain) was sequenced in a study of blood T cell repertoires in COVID-19. About the research overall: Sites in the United States, Italy and Spain provided acute and convalescent COVID-19 samples. Sample material is recorded as cDNA or gDNA derived from T cells, B-cell-depleted T cells, or PBMCs.

This clone was counted once. V lost 4 bases, J lost 7 bases, and 9 bases stayed unmatched. There are 16 residues in the CDR3. Germline assignment: CDR1 SGHRS and CDR2 YFSETQ. Original data processing: By means of reference gene primer amplification, nucleated cell counts were estimated. Data came from immunoSEQ multiplex PCR; TCRdb stores just in-frame clones and leaves some out. D and trimming were read from the DNA, whereas the V and J calls and clone size are those reported in that table. The sample contains around 25,000 clones, approximately 90% of which appear only once. Material: peripheral blood. This clonotype was sampled from a human donor in a cohort sampled during active COVID-19. The gene calls are TRBV5-1 and TRBJ2-4, with 12 bases fitting TRBD2. The CDR3 coding sequence is TGCGCCAGCAGCGGACTAGCGGGGTCTCAGGGGAACATTCAGTACTTC. Residues: CASSGLAGSQGNIQYF.